This TCR beta chain was sequenced during a study of cytomegalovirus exposure and HLA in healthy donors. Study details: The 110 or so validation repertoires used the same platform as the roughly 670 first-cohort repertoires, a later analysis reported. Study-level findings and limits: Overall, some 160 TCR beta chains were annotated as cytomegalovirus-associated. The classifier was said to identify cytomegalovirus status with high specificity and sensitivity.

Notes on this clone: What it recognizes is unknown.

The donors were members of the validation cohort, which comprised 90 to 150 subjects and was separate from the first cohort of fewer than 700 subjects. V was clipped by 5 bases and J by 1 base; unmatched bases: 3. This CDR3 contains 15 residues. Per the germline V gene, CDR1 is SGHTA and CDR2 is FQGTGA. Clones were sequenced by immunoSEQ multiplex PCR, and TCRdb holds only the in-frame ones, with some missing. The data show tens of thousands of clones, around nine tenths seen once. This receptor was taken from a man aged 18 to 29 in good health and CMV-seronegative. Input material: PBMCs. This rearrangement joins TRBV7-3 to TRBJ2-3; 10 bases line up with TRBD2. The CDR3 region is CASSLGTSGTDTQYF. DNA for the CDR3: TGTGCCAGCAGCCTCGGGACTAGCGGCACAGATACGCAGTATTTT. The full variable domain, in which reference TRBV7-3 and TRBJ2-3 provide the parts outside the CDR3, is GAGVSQTPSNKVTEKGKYVELRCDPISGHTALYWYRQSLGQGPEFLIYFQGTGAADDSGLPNDRFFAVRPEGSVSTLKIQRTERGDSAVYLCASSLGTSGTDTQYFGPGTRLTVL.